Below, 27 T cell receptor beta chains from the same sample are listed, as sequenced in a study of regulatory T cells. For these receptors, no antigen is known. The PCR used 52 TRBV and 13 TRBJ primers. Using immunoSEQ multiplex PCR, the repertoire was profiled, and TCRdb retains in-frame clones only, with some absent. This table has approximately 29,000 clones, roughly 92% appearing once. Study-level findings and limits: In CD3G-deficient patients, conventional CD4+ T cells were enriched for hydrophobic CDR3 residues at positions 6 and 7.

Input material: conventional CD4+ T cells sorted from blood. Receptors originate from a child younger than 10 with CD3G deficiency.

This chain joins TRBV6-1 and TRBJ1-2; D may be TRBD1 (6 bases). This CDR3 comprises 13 residues. Trimming removed 6 bases at V and 3 bases at J, with 11 bases between. CDR1 and CDR2 from the germline V gene are MNHNS and SASEGT. The CDR3: CASRVQGHYGYTF. DNA for the CDR3: TGTGCCAGCAGGGTACAGGGCCACTATGGCTACACCTTC.

The chain employs TRBV5-1 and TRBJ1-1, with 8 bases fitting TRBD1. The germline gives CDR1 SGHRS, CDR2 YFSETQ. This CDR3 comprises 14 residues. Trimming cost V 0 bases and J 5 bases; bases outside gene matches: 3. CDR3 nucleotides: TGCGCCAGCAGCTTGGGACAGGGGACGACTGAAGCTTTCTTT. Amino acids: CASSLGQGTTEAFF.

The V gene is TRBV6-6, the J gene TRBJ2-7; 12 bases align to TRBD1. This CDR3 region has 14 residues. V trimming: 6 bases; J trimming: 5 bases; junction bases outside the gene matches: 5. Germline CDR1 and CDR2: MNHNY and SVGAGI (reference sequence). The CDR3 loop reads CASRSGQGAHEQYF. The CDR3 DNA reads as TGTGCCAGCAGGTCGGGACAGGGGGCCCACGAGCAGTACTTC.

The chain links TRBV28 to TRBJ2-7; the match to TRBD2 covers 12 bases. J was trimmed by 5 bases and V by 4 bases; bases with no gene match: 6. The CDR3 runs 15 residues. The germline CDR1 and CDR2 sequences are MDHEN and SYDVKM. The CDR3 loop reads CASSSPSGRADEQYF. The DNA for the CDR3 is TGTGCCAGCAGTTCGCCTAGCGGGAGGGCGGACGAGCAGTACTTC.

The V call is TRBV28, the J call TRBJ2-4; a possible D gene is TRBD2 (6 bases). Germline-derived CDR1 and CDR2 are MDHEN and SYDVKM. V shed 6 bases and J shed 9 bases, with 18 bases lying between them. This CDR3 spans 14 amino acids. DNA for the CDR3: TGTGCCAGCAGCACTGTTGGAGGGCGCGGCATTCAGTACTTC. Translated: CASSTVGGRGIQYF.

The V gene is TRBV7-8, the J gene TRBJ2-7, with D possibly being TRBD1 or TRBD2 (7 bases each). The CDR3 is 16 residues long. Germline CDR1 reads SGHVS; CDR2 reads FQNEAQ. Trimming took 5 bases from V and 2 from J, leaving 19 bases between them. The CDR3 here is CASSLHPRGGPYEQYF. The CDR3 nucleotides read TGTGCCAGCAGCCTACACCCCAGGGGGGGTCCCTACGAGCAGTACTTC.

CDR3 in amino acids: CASSTQPGDTQYF. The CDR3 nucleotides are TGTGCCAGCAGTACTCAACCTGGAGATACGCAGTATTTT. The chain employs TRBV27 and TRBJ2-3; D gene ambiguous. Germline V gives CDR1 MNHEY, CDR2 SMNVEV (reference sequence). Trimming cost V 5 bases and J 5 bases, with 11 bases left between them. The CDR3 is 13 residues long.

The chain uses TRBV7-8 and TRBJ2-7, with 11 bases that match TRBD2. This CDR3 comprises 15 residues. V was clipped by 5 bases and J by 5 bases; unmatched bases: 8. Germline CDR1 and CDR2: SGHVS and FQNEAQ. The CDR3 coding sequence is TGTGCCAGCAGCCCGACTAGCGGGATGAGTAACGAGCAGTACTTC. Its protein product is CASSPTSGMSNEQYF.

This clone was detected once. The rearrangement links TRBV7-9 to TRBJ2-1; 8 bases map to TRBD2. V lost 1 base to trimming and J lost 7 bases; unmatched junction nucleotides: 6. The CDR3 has 15 residues. In germline, CDR1 is SEHNR, CDR2 FQNEAQ (reference sequence). The DNA of the CDR3 is TGTGCCAGCAGCTTAGTTTCGGGAGGGTTGAATGAGCAGTTCTTC. Its protein product is CASSLVSGGLNEQFF.

The chain recombines TRBV28 with TRBJ2-6, with 9 positions matching TRBD2. The CDR3 extends over 18 amino acids. Germline V gives CDR1 MDHEN, CDR2 SYDVKM. With V trimmed by 5 bases and J by 0 bases, 8 bases remained unmatched. The CDR3 bases are TGTGCCAGCAGTACCTCAGCGGGAGGCTTCTCTGGGGCCAACGTCCTGACTTTC. It yields the protein CASSTSAGGFSGANVLTF.

This chain links TRBV28 with TRBJ2-7, with TRBD1 as a possible D gene (6 bases). V was trimmed by 6 bases and J by 2 bases, leaving 14 bases between them. The CDR3 covers 14 residues. CDR1 MDHEN and CDR2 SYDVKM come from the germline V gene. CDR3 DNA sequence: TGTGCCAGCAGCACCCGGACAGCTGCCTACGAGCAGTACTTC. As protein: CASSTRTAAYEQYF. Based on the CDR3 plus reference TRBV28 and TRBJ2-7, the full variable domain is DVKVTQSSRYLVKRTGEKVFLECVQDMDHENMFWYRQDPGLGLRLIYFSYDVKMKEKGDIPEGYSVSREKKERFSLILESASTNQTSMYLCASSTRTAAYEQYFGPGTRLTVT.

The rearrangement uses TRBV28 and TRBJ2-4; 9 nucleotides agree with TRBD2. The CDR3 spans 16 residues. V lost 7 bases, J lost 3 bases, and 10 bases stayed unmatched. Per the germline V gene, CDR1 is MDHEN and CDR2 is SYDVKM. The CDR3 protein is CASNEAGGRGKNIQYF. CDR3 in DNA: TGTGCCAGCAATGAAGCGGGAGGCCGGGGCAAAAACATTCAGTACTTC. Full variable domain (rest looked up from reference TRBV28 and TRBJ2-4): DVKVTQSSRYLVKRTGEKVFLECVQDMDHENMFWYRQDPGLGLRLIYFSYDVKMKEKGDIPEGYSVSREKKERFSLILESASTNQTSMYLCASNEAGGRGKNIQYFGAGTRLSVL.

The J gene is TRBJ2-7, the V gene TRBV5-1; a possible D gene is TRBD2 (5 bases). The CDR3 sequence is 14 residues long. The V end was cut by 0 bases, the J end by 5 bases, with 12 bases between. Germline V gene sequence: CDR1 SGHRS, CDR2 YFSETQ. CDR3 amino acids: CASSLDGSRDEQYF. Here the CDR3 DNA reads TGCGCCAGCAGCTTGGATGGGAGTCGAGACGAGCAGTACTTC.

The chain uses TRBV28 and TRBJ2-7, with 9 bases that match TRBD1. Germline trimming cut 6 bases from V and 2 bases from J; bases unmatched to any gene: 11. Germline-derived CDR1 and CDR2 are MDHEN and SYDVKM. The CDR3 has 16 residues. The CDR3 DNA follows: TGTGCCAGCAGCAATCCGGGACAGGGAGTCCCCTACGAGCAGTACTTC. Translating gives CASSNPGQGVPYEQYF.

This clone was counted a single time. This sequence joins TRBV28 and TRBJ2-7; 14 bases are shared with TRBD2. The germline CDR1 and CDR2 sequences are MDHEN and SYDVKM. The CDR3 is 16 amino acids. With 4 bases clipped from V and 4 bases from J, the junction kept 6 bases outside the gene matches. The CDR3 reads CASSSGLAGGRYEQYF. The CDR3 DNA reads as TGTGCCAGCAGTTCCGGACTAGCGGGAGGTCGATACGAGCAGTACTTC.

The V and J genes are TRBV28 and TRBJ2-3; D remains unclear. Germline V gene data show CDR1 as MDHEN and CDR2 as SYDVKM. Trimming shortened V by 9 bases and J by 2 bases, and 18 bases separated the two germline ends. The CDR3 totals 15 residues. Here the CDR3 reads CASTPGPLNTDTQYF. For the CDR3, the DNA is TGTGCCAGTACTCCCGGACCCCTCAACACAGATACGCAGTATTTT.

The chain couples TRBV28 to TRBJ2-7; 12 bases agree with TRBD1. Germline V lookup: CDR1 MDHEN, CDR2 SYDVKM. Trimming cost V 9 bases and J 4 bases; bases outside gene matches: 4. The CDR3 consists of 13 residues. This CDR3 reads CASGTGGSYEQYF. The CDR3 DNA follows: TGTGCCAGTGGGACAGGGGGCAGTTACGAGCAGTACTTC. Complete variable domain (other parts from reference TRBV28 and TRBJ2-7): DVKVTQSSRYLVKRTGEKVFLECVQDMDHENMFWYRQDPGLGLRLIYFSYDVKMKEKGDIPEGYSVSREKKERFSLILESASTNQTSMYLCASGTGGSYEQYFGPGTRLTVT.

The chain is built from TRBV11-3 and TRBJ2-1; possibly TRBD2 for D (7 bases). The length of the CDR3 is 13 residues. V shed 3 bases and J shed 7 bases, with 10 bases lying between them. Germline V gene sequence: CDR1 SGHNT, CDR2 YENEEA. In DNA form, the CDR3 reads TGTGCCAGCAGCTTGGGGGGGCCGAATGAGCAGTTCTTC. It codes for CASSLGGPNEQFF.

The V call is TRBV5-1, the J call TRBJ2-6; D not resolved. V lost 2 bases and J lost 2, with 8 bases in between. Germline V gives CDR1 SGHRS, CDR2 YFSETQ. The CDR3 loop spans 15 amino acids. This CDR3 reads CASSLSGTGANVLTF. The CDR3 coding sequence is TGCGCCAGCAGCTTATCAGGAACTGGGGCCAACGTCCTGACTTTC. Combining the CDR3 with reference TRBV5-1 and TRBJ2-6 gives the whole variable domain KAGVTQTPRYLIKTRGQQVTLSCSPISGHRSVSWYQQTPGQGLQFLFEYFSETQRNKGNFPGRFSGRQFSNSRSEMNVSTLELGDSALYLCASSLSGTGANVLTFGAGSRLTVL.

This clone was recorded once. The chain is built from TRBV6-1 and TRBJ1-2, with unresolved D. Trimming cost V 6 bases and J 8 bases, with 16 bases left between them. This CDR3 has 13 residues. Germline-derived CDR1 and CDR2 are MNHNS and SASEGT. CDR3 sequence reads: CASRLSALGGYTF. CDR3 sequence (DNA): TGTGCCAGCAGGTTATCCGCCCTCGGGGGCTACACCTTC.

The chain recombines TRBV5-1 with TRBJ2-1; D could derive from TRBD1 or TRBD2 (5 bases each). V shed 4 bases and J shed 5 bases, with 7 bases lying between them. CDR1 and CDR2 (germline): SGHRS, YFSETQ. This CDR3 is 12 amino acids long. The CDR3 nucleotides are TGCGCCAGCAGCCGGGACCACAATGAGCAGTTCTTC. As protein: CASSRDHNEQFF.

The chain employs TRBV28 and TRBJ1-5; D not resolved. V was clipped by 3 bases and J by 4 bases, with 10 bases between them. Germline V gene data show CDR1 as MDHEN and CDR2 as SYDVKM. This CDR3 has 14 residues. The chain's CDR3 is CASSLGLGNQPQHF. CDR3 coding DNA: TGTGCCAGCAGTTTGGGGTTAGGAAATCAGCCCCAGCATTTT.

The J gene is TRBJ1-1, the V gene TRBV6-1; a weak D match, TRBD1 (5 bases). CDR1 is MNHNS, CDR2 SASEGT, per germline. The CDR3 totals 13 residues. Trimming pared 4 bases from V and 7 bases from J, leaving 13 bases between. This CDR3 is CASSAIGTYEAFF. CDR3 nucleotides: TGTGCCAGCAGTGCCATCGGGACGTATGAAGCTTTCTTT.

This sequence joins TRBV11-3 and TRBJ1-1, with D uncertain. The germline CDR1 and CDR2 sequences are SGHNT and YENEEA. CDR3 length: 15 residues. Trimming stripped 1 base from V and 3 bases from J, with 12 bases between. CDR3 sequence: CASSLGGLDDTEAFF. DNA for the CDR3: TGTGCCAGCAGCTTAGGAGGGTTGGACGACACTGAAGCTTTCTTT. The variable domain in full, completed from reference TRBV11-3 and TRBJ1-1, reads EAGVVQSPRYKIIEKKQPVAFWCNPISGHNTLYWYLQNLGQGPELLIRYENEEAVDDSQLPKDRFSAERLKGVDSTLKIQPAELGDSAVYLCASSLGGLDDTEAFFGQGTRLTVV.

The chain links TRBV11-2 to TRBJ2-7, with no clear D. CDR3 length: 14 residues. Germline lookup yields CDR1 SGHAT and CDR2 FQNNGV. The ends were cut back, 1 base at V and 4 bases at J, with 11 bases in the middle. The CDR3 loop is CASSLAQWGYEQYF. CDR3 sequence (DNA): TGTGCCAGCAGCTTAGCCCAGTGGGGTTACGAGCAGTACTTC.

The chain employs TRBV7-8 and TRBJ2-3; D gene uncertain. V lost 8 bases and J 3 bases, leaving 6 bases between the germline ends. This CDR3 has 11 residues. CDR1 and CDR2 (germline): SGHVS, FQNEAQ. As DNA, the CDR3 is TGTGCCAGCGGTCAAACAGATACGCAGTATTTT. This translates into CASGQTDTQYF.

This clone was counted once. The genes are TRBV5-1 and TRBJ2-2; 7 bases are a match to TRBD2. Germline values: CDR1 SGHRS, CDR2 YFSETQ. The CDR3 runs to 16 residues. The ends lost 0 bases at V and 5 bases at J; junction bases unmatched: 7. The CDR3 bases are TGCGCCAGCAGCTTGGTCCCGGGAGGAGCTACCGGGGAGCTGTTTTTT. Its translation: CASSLVPGGATGELFF.